This T cell receptor (beta chain) originates from a study of blood T cell repertoires in COVID-19. Study-level background: Samples taken during acute and convalescent COVID-19 were collected in the United States, Italy and Spain. The cDNA or gDNA used as material had been derived from T cells, B-cell-depleted T cells, or PBMCs.

Original methodology: Quantification of nucleated cells was approximated via reference gene primer amplification. TCRdb's copy holds only in-frame clones and misses some; the assay was immunoSEQ multiplex PCR. V and J calls plus clone size are reproduced from that table; the DNA served to infer D and trimming. There are some 76,000 clones in the sample; 65% to 85% occur only once, and roughly 13% lies in the top ten. CDR1 and CDR2 (germline): KGHSH, LQKENI. CDR3 length: 16 residues. V lost 0 bases to trimming and J lost 7 bases, with 17 bases between them. The sequence came from a man aged 45-65 years with COVID-19, enrolled during active disease. The rearrangement uses TRBV18 and TRBJ2-3; D uncertain. The sample was peripheral blood. CDR3 region: CASSPPLPQKSNTQYF. CDR3 nucleotides: TGTGCCAGCTCACCACCCCTGCCGCAAAAGAGTAATACGCAGTATTTT.